The entry below describes one T cell receptor beta chain. It has no known antigen specificity. Base-call qualities are not available, and no considerably larger clone is one nucleotide away. V has 4 bases trimmed and J has 3 bases trimmed; junction bases matching no gene number 9. Including cysteine and phenylalanine, the CDR3 has 15 amino acids. Here the CDR3 DNA is all that survives: 45 bases in frame from base 1. The germline V gene (reference sequence) supplies CDR1 SEHNR and CDR2 FQNEAQ. In total, fewer than 750 healthy bone marrow donors made up the cohort. Cohort members were all nominally healthy when sampled, although unrecorded immune exposures were likely present. The donor was CMV seronegative and belonged to the group of 380 or so seronegative cohort members. Every donor gave a peripheral blood sample, and the peripheral blood mononuclear cells from that sample were used for TCR beta sequencing. The Qiagen DNeasy Blood Extraction Kit was used to extract genomic DNA from the blood cell samples.

This sample stems from a study of cytomegalovirus exposure and HLA in healthy donors (dated by TCRdb to 2015 to 2018). About the full investigation: An earlier analysis of approximately 640 of the donors reported more than 250 Gb of sequence data and 100 million to 140 million unique TCR beta sequences from 150 million to 200 million T cells. High-throughput TCR immunosequencing, statistical association of individual TCRs with disease status, and machine learning were combined to predict cytomegalovirus infection status. The later analysis used no new phenotypic data to find candidate immune exposures, relying instead on TCR beta sequences and their occurrence across donors. The study aimed to test whether signatures of past pathogen exposure could be identified by cataloging public T cell receptors. The T cell repertoires of 666 subjects were profiled by immunosequencing and related to cytomegalovirus serostatus. A later analysis re-analyzed previously published TCR beta repertoires from roughly 600 donors and added high-resolution HLA genotyping to study TCR occurrence patterns. Among about 390 genotyped donors of the cohort, an average of roughly 240,000 unique TCR beta nucleotide sequences were sequenced per donor, roughly a sixth of them non-productive. An early release covering some 640 HLA-typed donors comprised around 300 gigabases of sequencing data and approximately 80 million unique TCR sequences. All discovery cohort repertoires had been generated on a single sequencing platform. Of the roughly 430 genotyped donors, about 80% fell in the genetic ancestry cluster associated with self-reported Caucasian donors. Donor age, sex, ethnicity and CMV serostatus were compiled alongside the repertoire data. HLA typing covered class I and class II loci at four-digit resolution. Typing coverage varied by locus: about 620-630 donors for A, B, C, DRB1 and DQB1; more than 500 for DQA1; approximately 570 for DPA1; under 490 for DPB1. Roughly 5 DR-DQ haplotypes were handled as single units for association and clustering, since linkage in the cohort was strong. An earlier analysis of approximately 630 of the donors applied high-throughput TCR beta sequencing to assess whether each TCR beta V gene segment acted as functional or pseudogenic. A later genetic analysis used genome-wide SNP genotypes for about 60% of the roughly 700 donors, treating that subset as a discovery cohort. A separate validation cohort of 100 to 150 different subjects was used in addition to the approximately 700-subject first cohort.

Here is what the overall study found, with its caveats: Because the 87-base-pair reads could not distinguish some IMGT-functional V segments, including TRBV6-2 and TRBV6-3, those segments were excluded. Most TCR sequences were observed very rarely across donors, whereas some public TCRs were present in many individuals. A cluster of highly shared sequence variants was judged likely to be a technical artifact of the sequencing pipeline. According to a later genetic analysis, donors in an Asian-associated ancestry cluster had fewer N-insertions in productive TCRs than the approximately 710-donor mean. A later analysis reported that several top co-occurrence clusters appeared linked to parvovirus B19, influenza, CMV and Epstein-Barr virus. Because HLA typing was unavailable for some donors at each locus, only the typed subset was used in association tests. A further reported finding was that TCR beta sequences accurately predicted the HLA-A and HLA-B alleles for most subjects in the first cohort. In this cohort, only TCR beta chains were sequenced, and detectable features were limited by the absence of alpha or paired-chain data. The earlier analysis of 587 of the donors excluded roughly 16 rarely observed V segments, including chromosome 9 orphons, because counts were too low. Cytomegalovirus status was reported to be diagnosed by the classifier with high specificity and sensitivity in both the original and validation cohorts. Immune exposure information for the cohort was limited to CMV serostatus. In vitro tests confirmed that three of the cytomegalovirus-associated TCR beta chains recognize cytomegalovirus antigens. A later analysis associated approximately 17,000 TCR beta sequences with specific HLA alleles at a false discovery rate of 0.05. Broadly in line with IMGT annotations, most TCR beta V segments showed up in productive rearrangements about 90% or about 30% of the time in an earlier analysis of 450 to 600 of the donors. Sequencing depth was assumed to be roughly uniform across donors in the presence/absence analyses, though that assumption may not hold. A total of 150 or so TCR beta chains were listed by the study as associated with cytomegalovirus. Correlated functional status among segregating V segments might reflect linkage disequilibrium, but an unknown experimental factor could not be ruled out. The authors suggested that the approach could potentially be generalized to other disease states and immunological phenotypes. In a later analysis, the rate of TCR association differed among HLA loci, with DRB1 alleles having the most associated TCRs and HLA-C alleles having the fewest. When HLA alleles, especially DR and DQ, strongly co-occurred, TCR associations were difficult to assign to individual alleles. A later analysis found that HLA-associated TCR beta chains were more clonally expanded and had lower generation probabilities than equally common non-associated chains. V-gene and J-gene trimming of TCR beta chains was associated with a missense DCLRE1C variant in a later genetic analysis, and the association was replicated in an independent cohort. In a later analysis, most CMV-associated TCR beta chains were found to appear HLA-restricted, with HLA associations seemingly driven largely by CMV exposure.

Receptor amplification or capture employed the immunoSEQ multiplex PCR assay. For the multiplex PCR, a mixture combining 60 forward primers for TCR Vbeta segments and 13 reverse primers for TCR Jbeta segments was used. The CDR3 region of rearranged TCR beta genes was amplified from genomic DNA with a multiplex PCR assay. On the Illumina HiSeq System, the amplified TCR beta libraries were sequenced as 87-base-pair reads. Per the original workflow: In a later analysis, tens of millions of unique TCR beta chains were counted across the approximately 670 repertoires, and roughly 10 million of these chains were shared by at least two donors. Raw reads were error-corrected and collapsed into unique sequences by a nearest-neighbor algorithm in which closely related sequences were merged to remove PCR and sequencing errors. To assign V, D and J gene segments, CDR3 sequences were aligned to IMGT reference sequences. For a sequence to be retained, a match of at least six nucleotides to both a V gene segment and a J gene segment was required. Rearrangements were classified as productive when the CDR3 lacked stop codons and remained in frame with V and J, and all other rearrangements were classified as non-productive. Following IMGT convention, CDR3 was defined as the stretch from the second conserved V-encoded cysteine to the conserved J-encoded phenylalanine. The earlier analysis of about 610 of the donors excluded any sequence lacking an unambiguous match to a single V gene segment. An earlier analysis of a few hundred of the donors called V segments functional above 56.7% productive rearrangements and segregating when the between-donor standard deviation exceeded 5%. To diagnose cytomegalovirus status from the catalog of TCR beta chain sequences, a statistical classification framework was built. A later analysis assigned V and J genes by comparing TCR nucleotide sequences with IMGT/GENE-DB human TR gene sequences. Using the TCRdist pipeline, a later analysis assigned CDR3 sequences along with most-parsimonious VDJ recombination scenarios. In a later analysis, each TCR beta chain was defined by its CDR3 amino acid sequence together with its V-gene family, and reads without a unique V-gene family were excluded. To address suspected cross-contamination and a sequencing artifact, a later analysis removed around 590 highly shared, low-generation-probability nucleotide sequences. In a later analysis, a clonal expansion index for each public chain was calculated from normalized within-repertoire ranks of inferred template counts. Generation probabilities in a later analysis came from a VDJ recombination model fitted to out-of-frame rearrangements, and those results were checked against IGoR. In a later analysis, hypergeometric tests were used to score TCR-TCR, TCR-HLA and TCR-CMV co-occurrence, with a repertoire-size bias correction applied to TCR pairs. False discovery rates were estimated in a later analysis by permuting HLA or CMV assignments 20 times. A later analysis grouped co-occurring TCRs with DBSCAN, adding TCRdist sequence similarity when clustering within HLA-allele-positive subsets. Repertoires with fewer than 30,000 or more than 120,000 public chains, plus five repertoires with anomalous nucleotide sharing, were excluded from co-occurrence clustering. TCRdb took this table from immuneACCESS and kept in-frame rearrangements with V and J called. Such tables lack part of the clones; where checked against another copy, unresolved V genes explain under half of the gap, and the rest is unexplained. V and J calls and clone size come straight from that table; D and trimming were deduced from the DNA. Within this sample are around 200,000 clones, with approximately 80% of them counted one time only. The ten largest clones represent less than 2% of the sample.

This receptor was identified in a man aged 50 to 59 in good health and CMV-seronegative. The chain was built from TRBV7-9 and TRBJ2-7; 7 bases in the middle match TRBD1. Sequencing was done on a sample of PBMCs. The DNA sequence reads TGTGCCAGCAGCTCCCCGACAGGGCCCCGCTACGAGCAGTACTTC. Its translation is CASSSPTGPRYEQYF.